Listed below are T cell receptor beta chains from one sample, sequenced in a study of blood T cell repertoires in COVID-19. Generated by immunoSEQ multiplex PCR, the TCRdb table keeps only in-frame clones and is missing some. The sample lists approximately 300,000 clones, nearly 90% occurring once. Sequenced material: PBMCs or T cells enriched from blood (not recorded which). Every receptor here comes from a woman aged 30 to 39 who had recovered from COVID-19. Each CDR3 is given with its conserved first and last residue. The D gene is left open where the match is weak. Some rows have no size entry. The others give once, few or many, or a class for an expanded clone.

>TRBJ1-5|NA|TRBV3-1/TRBV3-2|NA
CASSPRGNQPQHF
TGTGCCAGCAGCCCGCGGGGCAATCAGCCCCAGCATTTT
>TRBJ2-1|TRBD2|TRBV4-1|NA
CASSHRGTSGDNEQFF
TGCGCCAGCAGCCATCGCGGGACTAGCGGGGACAATGAGCAGTTCTTC
>TRBJ1-1|NA|TRBV5-4|NA
CASSLAGGVGNTEAFF
TGTGCCAGCAGCTTGGCCGGCGGGGTTGGGAACACTGAAGCTTTCTTT
>TRBJ2-1|TRBD1|TRBV24-1|NA
CATSGADRGNYNEQFF
TGTGCCACCAGTGGAGCGGACAGGGGGAACTACAATGAGCAGTTCTTC
>TRBJ1-5|NA|TRBV25-1|NA
CASSEGLGQPQHF
TGTGCCAGCAGTGAAGGGCTCGGTCAGCCCCAGCATTTT
>TRBJ2-2|NA|TRBV30|NA
CAWRSGAIGELFF
TGTGCCTGGAGATCAGGGGCCATCGGGGAGCTGTTTTTT
>TRBJ2-1|TRBD1|TRBV3-1/TRBV3-2|NA
CASSHGTAQVLGVFF
TGTGCCAGCAGCCACGGGACAGCCCAAGTCCTGGGGGTGTTCTTC
>TRBJ1-5|TRBD1|TRBV9|NA
CASSPTGASNQPQHF
TGTGCCAGCAGCCCGACAGGGGCGAGCAATCAGCCCCAGCATTTT
>TRBJ1-5|NA|TRBV30|NA
CAWSAGSDQPQHF
TGTGCCTGGAGTGCCGGGTCCGATCAGCCCCAGCATTTT
>TRBJ2-3|TRBD2|TRBV9|NA
CASSLRLAGGDTQYF
TGTGCCAGCAGCCTCCGACTAGCGGGGGGAGATACGCAGTATTTT
>TRBJ2-1|NA|TRBV7-2|NA
CASSWYGGNEQFF
TGTGCCAGCAGCTGGTACGGGGGCAATGAGCAGTTCTTC
>TRBJ1-2|TRBD1|TRBV7-9|NA
CASSDGTGSGYTF
TGTGCCAGCAGCGACGGGACAGGGAGTGGCTACACCTTC
>TRBJ1-5|TRBD1|TRBV9|NA
CASSVGQGQPQHF
TGTGCCAGCAGCGTGGGACAGGGTCAGCCCCAGCATTTT
>TRBJ2-2|NA|TRBV24-1|NA
CATRGPGGDGELFF
TGTGCCACCAGGGGGCCCGGGGGAGACGGGGAGCTGTTTTTT
>TRBJ2-5|NA|TRBV5-1|NA
CASSSGGGRETQYF
TGCGCCAGCAGCTCAGGGGGAGGCCGGGAGACCCAGTACTTC
>TRBJ2-1|NA|TRBV7-3|NA
CASSGGAAWNEQFF
TGTGCCAGCAGTGGGGGGGCAGCTTGGAATGAGCAGTTCTTC
>TRBJ1-1|NA|TRBV11-2|NA
CASSLGSRSSNTEAFF
TGTGCCAGCAGCTTAGGATCCAGATCCTCGAACACTGAAGCTTTCTTT
>TRBJ2-3|NA|TRBV12-3/TRBV12-4|NA
CASSPKYTQYF
TGTGCCAGCAGTCCAAAATATACGCAGTATTTT
>TRBJ2-3|NA|TRBV19|NA
CASSMAGSTDTQYF
TGTGCCAGTAGTATGGCAGGGAGCACAGATACGCAGTATTTT
>TRBJ1-5|NA|TRBV6-1|NA
CASSEARGSPQHF
TGTGCCAGCAGTGAAGCGCGGGGGTCGCCCCAGCATTTT
>TRBJ2-5|TRBD1|TRBV4-1|NA
CASSQWDRPRETQYF
TGCGCCAGCAGCCAATGGGACAGGCCGAGGGAGACCCAGTACTTC
>TRBJ1-1|NA|TRBV9|NA
CASSASTQANTEAFF
TGTGCCAGCAGCGCCTCGACGCAGGCGAACACTGAAGCTTTCTTT
>TRBJ2-1|NA|TRBV29-1|NA
CSVEEVDNEQFF
TGCAGCGTCGAGGAGGTGGACAATGAGCAGTTCTTC
>TRBJ2-3|TRBD2|TRBV3-1/TRBV3-2|NA
CASSQEGLAGGRGTDTQYF
TGTGCCAGCAGCCAAGAAGGGCTAGCGGGGGGGCGTGGCACAGATACGCAGTATTTT
>TRBJ1-6|NA|TRBV3-1/TRBV3-2|NA
CASSLSGIESPLHF
TGTGCCAGCAGTCTAAGTGGTATAGAGTCACCCCTCCACTTT
>TRBJ1-5|TRBD1|TRBV7-3|NA
CASSLRTGTAQPQHF
TGTGCCAGCAGCTTGAGGACAGGGACAGCTCAGCCCCAGCATTTT
>TRBJ2-7|NA|TRBV4-3|once
CASSQEVPRVPYEQYF
TGCGCCAGCAGCCAAGAAGTACCCCGCGTCCCCTACGAGCAGTACTTC
>TRBJ2-1|TRBD1|TRBV7-9|NA
CASSPRDSYNEQFF
TGTGCCAGCAGCCCCCGGGACAGCTACAATGAGCAGTTCTTC
>TRBJ1-6|NA|TRBV5-1|NA
CASCETQDNSPLHF
TGCGCCAGCTGTGAGACCCAGGATAATTCACCCCTCCACTTT
>TRBJ1-4|TRBD1|TRBV4-1|NA
CASSQPTGGWEKLFF
TGCGCCAGCAGCCAACCAACAGGGGGTTGGGAAAAACTGTTTTTT
>TRBJ2-7|TRBD2|TRBV6-5|few
CASRGKASGSYEQYF
TGTGCCAGCAGGGGTAAGGCTAGCGGCTCCTACGAGCAGTACTTC
>TRBJ1-1|TRBD1|TRBV4-1|NA
CASSQGRQGVGNTEAFF
TGCGCCAGCAGCCAAGGTAGACAGGGGGTGGGGAACACTGAAGCTTTCTTT
>TRBJ1-1|NA|TRBV11-2|NA
CASSLGRGSNTEAFF
TGTGCCAGCAGCTTAGGGCGGGGGTCGAACACTGAAGCTTTCTTT
>TRBJ1-2|NA|TRBV6-5|NA
CASSYRGAQYGYTF
TGTGCCAGCAGTTACCGGGGAGCCCAATATGGCTACACCTTC
>TRBJ1-2|NA|TRBV6-5|NA
CASSRRYGYTF
TGTGCCAGCAGTAGGAGGTATGGCTACACCTTC
>TRBJ2-3|TRBD2|TRBV9|NA
CASSVVGAGVGTDTQYF
TGTGCCAGCAGCGTAGTTGGAGCGGGGGTGGGCACAGATACGCAGTATTTT
>TRBJ1-5|NA|TRBV30|NA
CAWSAGLYQPQHF
TGTGCCTGGAGTGCGGGATTATACCAGCCCCAGCATTTT
>TRBJ1-2|NA|TRBV3-1/TRBV3-2|NA
CASSQEGGGELTNYGYTF
TGTGCCAGCAGCCAAGAAGGAGGGGGGGAACTGACTAACTATGGCTACACCTTC
>TRBJ2-7|TRBD2|TRBV6-5|NA
CASRAIAGEVGEQYF
TGTGCCAGCAGGGCAATAGCGGGGGAGGTTGGCGAGCAGTACTTC
>TRBJ2-3|NA|TRBV24-1|NA
CATSDQQGSGTDTQYF
TGTGCCACCAGTGATCAGCAGGGGTCTGGTACAGATACGCAGTATTTT
>TRBJ1-4|TRBD1|TRBV27|NA
CASSLSRQGRGEKLFF
TGTGCCAGCAGTTTATCGAGACAGGGAAGAGGTGAAAAACTGTTTTTT
>TRBJ2-7|NA|TRBV5-6|NA
CASSLGLGYGENYEQYF
TGTGCCAGCAGCTTGGGTTTAGGTTACGGAGAAAACTACGAGCAGTACTTC
>TRBJ1-2|NA|TRBV19|NA
CASSDFGNYGYTF
TGTGCCAGTAGTGACTTTGGGAACTATGGCTACACCTTC
>TRBJ1-5|NA|TRBV19|NA
CASSANGGWGNQPQHF
TGTGCCAGTAGTGCCAATGGGGGCTGGGGCAATCAGCCCCAGCATTTT